A single sample gave rise to the 30 T cell receptor beta chains below, sequenced in a study of blood T cells in healthy people across ages (dated by TCRdb to between 2014 and 2017). Library creation used 5' RACE. Sequencer: Illumina HiSeq 2500. A second PCR of roughly 6 to 11 cycles was run with a J-beta primer mix and a sample-barcoded 5' primer. Using fastp trimming at Q25 and MiXCR clonotype assembly, TCRdb reanalyzed the public sequencing data and kept in-frame beta chains. Rows are combined by CDR3 protein, so each entry shows the most common genes and DNA. This sample has about 1.5 million distinct CDR3 sequences in its table, and roughly 43% of those were observed once. The ten top clones hold approximately 4% of the sample. What was sequenced was blood. Every receptor here comes from a woman aged 18-30 years in good health.

The chain employs TRBV10-3 and TRBJ2-7; D gene unclear. In germline, CDR1 is ENHRY, CDR2 SYGVKD. V lost 5 bases and J 2 bases, leaving 10 bases between the germline ends. The CDR3 length is 13 residues. As DNA, the CDR3 is TGTGCCATCAGTAAGGACGGCCCCTACGAGCAGTACTTC. It encodes CAISKDGPYEQYF.

This clonotype was recorded once. The chain couples TRBV20-1 to TRBJ2-7; D is uncertain. Per the germline V gene, CDR1 is DFQATT and CDR2 is SNEGSKA (reference sequence). The CDR3 length is 14 residues. V was cut by 6 bases and J by 1 base, with 16 bases left in between. The CDR3 DNA reads as TGCAGTGCCAAAGGGCCTGCGAAGTCCTACGAGCAGTACTTC. Translated: CSAKGPAKSYEQYF.

The rearrangement uses TRBV10-3 and TRBJ2-3; 7 bases are shared with TRBD2. CDR1 is ENHRY, CDR2 SYGVKD, per germline. This CDR3 region has 17 residues. Trimming took 0 bases from V and 1 from J; bases not matched to a gene: 7. CDR3 sequence: CAISESTWGGGTDTQYF. CDR3 sequence (DNA): TGTGCCATCAGTGAGTCGACTTGGGGGGGTGGCACAGATACGCAGTATTTT.

The sample holds a few counts of this clonotype. The chain uses TRBV6-5 and TRBJ2-5; possibly TRBD1 for D (5 bases). This CDR3 is built from 14 residues. CDR1 is MNHEY, CDR2 SVGAGI, per germline. Trimming cost V 3 bases and J 11 bases, with 19 bases left between them. This CDR3 reads CASSYSGSNNEQYF. As DNA, the CDR3 is TGTGCCAGCAGTTATTCAGGGTCGAACAATGAGCAGTACTTC.

As regards this clonotype: Germline is not matched at one junction end, which may reflect a read error. This chain connects TRBV20-1 to TRBJ2-7; tentative D call: TRBD2 (6 bases). The germline gives CDR1 DFQATT, CDR2 SNEGSKA (reference sequence). The CDR3 is made up of 16 amino acids. The CDR3 DNA reads TGCGGTGCCGTCCCTCGCCGGGCTAGCGCTTTCTACGAGCAGTACTTC. Translation: CGAVPRRASAFYEQYF.

This clonotype was picked up a small number of times. The V and J genes are TRBV7-2 and TRBJ2-5; TRBD2 aligns across 8 bases. This CDR3 has 19 amino acids. Losses at the gene ends were 1 base for V and 11 bases for J; bases not matched to a gene: 24. Germline CDR1 and CDR2: SGHTA and FQGNSA. The DNA for the CDR3 is TGTGCCAGCAGCTTAGTTTCTCTACGAACGGCGGGGGGCAACTACCGGCAGTACTTC. Translating gives CASSLVSLRTAGGNYRQYF.

This rearrangement joins TRBV18 to TRBJ1-2; tentative D call: TRBD1 (6 bases). In germline, CDR1 is KGHSH, CDR2 LQKENI. The CDR3 has 15 amino acids. With 4 bases removed from V and 2 bases from J, the gap between germline ends came to 14 bases. The CDR3 loop reads CASSRVATGNYGYTF. In DNA, the CDR3 is TGTGCCAGCTCACGGGTCGCCACAGGGAACTATGGCTACACCTTC.

The V call is TRBV12-3 or TRBV12-4, the J call TRBJ2-5; TRBD1 is a possible D gene (7 bases). With 8 bases removed from V and 11 bases from J, the gap between germline ends came to 27 bases. The CDR3 is 15 amino acids. DNA for the CDR3: TGTGCCAGCTCCGTGTCCAGGGGGGTTTACAATGAGCAGTACTTC. Translation gives CASSVSRGVYNEQYF.

This clonotype turned up a few times. This chain uses TRBV3-1 with TRBJ1-2; D ambiguous. The V end was cut by 2 bases, the J end by 3 bases, with 10 bases between. Germline CDR1 reads LGHDT; CDR2 reads YNNKEL (reference sequence). The CDR3 spans 14 residues. The CDR3 region has the DNA TGTGCCAGCAGCCAATTGGCGGTTGACTATGGCTACACCTTC. This translates into CASSQLAVDYGYTF.

There are a few counts of this clonotype. This chain links TRBV4-1 with TRBJ2-7; D is possibly TRBD1 or TRBD2 (5 bases each). CDR3 size: 15 residues. CDR1 is MGHRA and CDR2 is YSYEKL in the germline V gene. With 3 bases removed from V and 0 bases from J, the gap between germline ends came to 12 bases. This CDR3 reads CASSQGVGLSYEQYF. CDR3 DNA sequence: TGCGCCAGCAGCCAGGGGGTGGGCCTCTCCTACGAGCAGTACTTC.

J is TRBJ2-7 and V is TRBV29-1; possible D gene TRBD2, 6 bases. The CDR3 covers 14 residues. The V gene lost 3 bases and the J gene lost 7 bases, with 19 bases spanning the gap. Germline assignment: CDR1 SQVTM and CDR2 ANQGSEA. Here the CDR3 DNA reads TGCAGCGTTGACGGGGGAGTCCAGAACAATGAGCAGTACTTC. It yields the protein CSVDGGVQNNEQYF.

This sequence joins TRBV20-1 and TRBJ1-1; weak D call: TRBD1 (5 bases). Germline loops: CDR1 DFQATT, CDR2 SNEGSKA (reference sequence). Deletions cut 0 bases from V and 4 bases from J, with 12 bases between. The CDR3 sequence is 14 residues long. CDR3 sequence reads: CSARDRVTGTEAFF. The CDR3 DNA reads TGCAGTGCTAGAGACAGGGTTACTGGCACTGAAGCTTTCTTT.

The chain links TRBV5-6 to TRBJ2-5; D assignment may be TRBD1 or TRBD2 (7 bases each). This CDR3 contains 17 residues. V lost 4 bases and J lost 4, with 23 bases in between. The germline gives CDR1 SGHDT, CDR2 YYEEEE. Here the CDR3 reads CASSRRRDRRLAETQYF. The CDR3 region has the DNA TGTGCCAGCAGCCGGAGGAGGGACAGAAGACTAGCAGAGACCCAGTACTTC.

This clonotype occurred a few times. The chain links TRBV6-5 to TRBJ1-1; maybe TRBD1 (5 bases). The CDR3 is 14 residues long. Germline lookup yields CDR1 MNHEY and CDR2 SVGAGI. V lost 0 bases, J lost 5 bases, and 10 bases lay in between. The CDR3 sequence is CASSYSGGLTEAFF. For the CDR3, the DNA is TGTGCCAGCAGTTACTCTGGGGGGTTAACTGAAGCTTTCTTT.

This clonotype turned up a few times. The germline gene is not matched at one end of the junction; a read error may be the cause. The V gene is TRBV3-1, the J gene TRBJ1-6, with D unclear. Germline V gene data show CDR1 as LGHDT and CDR2 as YNNKEL (reference sequence). The CDR3 length is 12 residues. CDR3 protein: CASSQEDSPPHF. The CDR3 DNA is TGTGCCAGCAGCCAAGAAGATTCACCCCCCCACTTT.

J is TRBJ2-3 and V is TRBV20-1; D is perhaps TRBD2 (5 bases). Germline V gives CDR1 DFQATT, CDR2 SNEGSKA (reference sequence). The CDR3 loop spans 14 amino acids. V shed 4 bases and J shed 0 bases, with 11 bases lying between them. Here the CDR3 reads CSATLSGSTDTQYF. The DNA for the CDR3 is TGCAGTGCTACGTTAAGCGGAAGCACAGATACGCAGTATTTT.

The rearrangement joins TRBV7-2 to TRBJ2-5; TRBD2 is a possible D gene (7 bases). Germline V lookup: CDR1 SGHTA, CDR2 FQGNSA. V was clipped by 7 bases and J by 4 bases, with 16 bases between them. The CDR3 has 14 residues. The CDR3 spells CASTKGLGGETQYF. CDR3 in DNA: TGTGCCAGCACCAAAGGACTAGGGGGAGAGACCCAGTACTTC. Full variable domain (missing parts from reference TRBV7-2 and TRBJ2-5): GAGVSQSPSNKVTEKGKDVELRCDPISGHTALYWYRQSLGQGLEFLIYFQGNSAPDKSGLPSDRFSAERTGGSVSTLTIQRTQQEDSAVYLCASTKGLGGETQYFGPGTRLLVL.

This chain connects TRBV7-2 to TRBJ2-7; D gene uncertain. Per the germline V gene, CDR1 is SGHTA and CDR2 is FQGNSA. The CDR3 runs 14 residues. The germline V and J ends were trimmed by 1 base and 5 bases, with 12 bases remaining between them. CDR3 coding DNA: TGTGCCAGCAGCTTAGGGGTCAGTTTCGACGAGCAGTACTTC. Amino acid sequence: CASSLGVSFDEQYF. The full variable domain, rest sourced from reference TRBV7-2 and TRBJ2-7, is GAGVSQSPSNKVTEKGKDVELRCDPISGHTALYWYRQSLGQGLEFLIYFQGNSAPDKSGLPSDRFSAERTGGSVSTLTIQRTQQEDSAVYLCASSLGVSFDEQYFGPGTRLTVT.

The genes are TRBV20-1 and TRBJ1-5, with D possibly TRBD1 on 5 matching bases. Trimming shortened V by 2 bases and J by 3 bases, and 14 bases separated the two germline ends. The germline V gene encodes CDR1 DFQATT and CDR2 SNEGSKA (reference sequence). The CDR3 length is 15 residues. The CDR3, as DNA: TGCAGTGCTAGATCCCGAACAGGTCTCAATCAGCCCCAGCATTTT. Its translation is CSARSRTGLNQPQHF.

This clonotype was counted between two and nine times. CDR3: CSAPPRGRGTEAFF. The CDR3 DNA sequence: TGCAGTGCTCCCCCCCGGGGTCGGGGGACTGAAGCTTTCTTT. The chain has TRBV20-1 and TRBJ1-1; D might be TRBD1 (5 bases). V lost 5 bases and J 5 bases, leaving 18 bases between the germline ends. This CDR3 has 14 residues. Germline CDR1 reads DFQATT; CDR2 reads SNEGSKA (reference sequence).

This sequence joins TRBV14 and TRBJ1-6; D is perhaps TRBD1 (5 bases). With 5 bases removed from V and 8 bases from J, the gap between germline ends came to 13 bases. This CDR3 is built from 14 residues. Germline V CDR1 and CDR2: SGHDN, FVKESK. The CDR3 DNA reads TGTGCCAGCAGCGTTAGGGGATCTGATTCACCCCTCCACTTT. The encoded protein is CASSVRGSDSPLHF.

This clonotype occurred a few times. This chain joins TRBV7-9 and TRBJ2-5; possible D gene TRBD2, 5 bases. This CDR3 has 15 amino acids. V lost 3 bases and J lost 2, with 13 bases in between. The V gene's germline CDR1 is SEHNR and CDR2 FQNEAQ (reference sequence). The CDR3 DNA follows: TGTGCCAGCAGCTTCGGAGGATTTGGACAAGAGACCCAGTACTTC. This codes for CASSFGGFGQETQYF.

CDR3 loop: CASSEGAESSYGYTF. DNA for the CDR3: TGTGCCAGCAGTGAGGGTGCGGAAAGTTCCTATGGCTACACCTTC. The chain carries TRBV25-1 and TRBJ1-2; D unclear. The V and J ends lost 3 bases and 4 bases respectively, with 15 bases between them. Germline assignment: CDR1 MGHDK and CDR2 SYGVNS. The CDR3 has 15 residues.

V is TRBV13 and J is TRBJ2-3; 7 bases align to TRBD2. The ends lost 7 bases at V and 6 bases at J; junction bases unmatched: 13. The CDR3 contains 15 residues. Germline V gene data show CDR1 as PRHDT and CDR2 as FYEKMQ (reference sequence). The CDR3 DNA sequence: TGTGCCAGCAAACTACGGGACTATCACGACGATACGCAGTATTTT. Translation gives CASKLRDYHDDTQYF.

The V and J genes are TRBV6-2 or TRBV6-3 and TRBJ2-7; 7 bases map to TRBD1. The trim removed 4 bases at V and 0 bases at J, leaving 3 bases unmatched. Germline V lookup: CDR1 MNHEY, CDR2 SVGEGT. This CDR3 contains 14 residues. The CDR3 is CASSSDRPSYEQYF. The CDR3 nucleotides read TGTGCCAGCAGTTCGGACAGGCCCTCCTACGAGCAGTACTTC.

This sequence joins TRBV5-6 and TRBJ2-7; TRBD2 agrees at 7 bases. V lost 4 bases, J lost 7 bases, and 20 bases stayed unmatched. The germline V gene encodes CDR1 SGHDT and CDR2 YYEEEE. The CDR3 has 17 amino acids. The CDR3 DNA sequence: TGTGCCAGCAGCCCCTACCGACTAGCTTCATCCTACAATGAGCAGTACTTC. Translating gives CASSPYRLASSYNEQYF.

The chain employs TRBV10-1 and TRBJ1-1; D is possibly TRBD1 (5 bases). The length of the CDR3 is 13 residues. Trimming removed 6 bases at V and 5 bases at J, with 13 bases between. In germline, CDR1 is WNHNN, CDR2 SYGVQD (reference sequence). The CDR3 bases are TGCGCCAGCAGCCGACAGATGGGGACTGAAGCTTTCTTT. Encoded protein: CASSRQMGTEAFF.

This clonotype was counted between two and nine times. The chain combines TRBV6-2 or TRBV6-3 with TRBJ2-1; D might be TRBD1 or TRBD2, each matching 6 bases. This CDR3 contains 17 residues. Germline V gene sequence: CDR1 MNHEY, CDR2 SVGEGT. The V end lost 7 bases, the J end lost 0 bases, and 19 bases lay between the germline ends. CDR3 bases: TGTGCCAGCACCCGGTCCCGGGGGCCTAGCTCCTACAATGAGCAGTTCTTC. This encodes CASTRSRGPSSYNEQFF.

The table lists this clonotype with many counts. This chain joins TRBV5-1 and TRBJ2-7, with 9 nucleotides matching TRBD1. This CDR3 contains 14 residues. The V segment lost 4 bases and the J segment 5 bases; nucleotides outside the gene matches: 7. Germline V gene data show CDR1 as SGHRS and CDR2 as YFSETQ. This chain's CDR3 is CASSAGQGMDEQYF. Written as DNA, the CDR3 is TGCGCCAGCAGCGCCGGACAGGGGATGGACGAGCAGTACTTC.

The chain joins TRBV7-2 to TRBJ1-6, with D perhaps TRBD1 (5 bases). Trimming left V 5 bases short and J 5 bases short, with 10 bases between. CDR1 is SGHTA, CDR2 FQGNSA, per germline. This CDR3 is 14 amino acids long. CDR3 residues: CASSTIGDNSPLHF. The CDR3 DNA follows: TGTGCCAGCAGCACCATAGGGGATAATTCACCCCTCCACTTT.